Listed below are T cell receptor beta chains from one sample, sequenced in a study of shared clonotypes between healthy human individuals. Sequenced by immunoSEQ multiplex PCR; TCRdb stores in-frame clones only, minus some. The data contain about 2.3 million clones, 85% to 95% of them seen just once; the ten biggest clones take up 0.37%. Sequenced: naive CD4+ T cells from PBMCs. The source is a man between 18 and 35 years old in good health. Some clones in this sample may be carry-over from other donors' samples. Each CDR3 is given with its conserved first and last residue. Fields, in order: D gene, clone size, V gene, J gene, CDR3 protein. The D gene is left open where the match is weak. Only part of the rows carry a size: once, few, many, or a class if the clone is expanded.

>TRBD1|few|TRBV27|TRBJ1-2
CATAYRGDYGYTF
>.|.|TRBV5-1|TRBJ1-1
CASSLGRDTEAFF
>.|.|TRBV7-9|TRBJ2-5
CASSLKETQYF
>TRBD1|.|TRBV6-5|TRBJ1-2
CASRSGQRVYGYTF
>.|.|TRBV5-1|TRBJ2-7
CASSTEGTVSYEQYF
>TRBD1|.|TRBV18|TRBJ1-4
CASSPAGGLATNEKLFF
>TRBD1|.|TRBV18|TRBJ2-2
CASSRDSNTGELFF
>TRBD1|few|TRBV5-6|TRBJ1-1
CASTSGGPEAFF
>TRBD1|.|TRBV28|TRBJ1-3
CASTLGGQTGNTIYF
>TRBD2|.|TRBV6-5|TRBJ2-1
CASMRGAYNEQFF
>TRBD1|.|TRBV11-2|TRBJ1-6
CASSPRTGGYSPLHF
>TRBD1|once|TRBV30|TRBJ2-1
CVESSGQGNNEQFF
>.|.|TRBV6-1|TRBJ1-3
CASSELLENTIYF
>TRBD1|.|TRBV4-2|TRBJ2-3
CASSPGQGSNTQYF
>.|once|TRBV7-9|TRBJ2-7
CASSSLAASSYEQYF
>.|.|TRBV7-8|TRBJ2-3
CASSFDRSDTQYF
>TRBD2|.|TRBV6-1|TRBJ2-2
CASSEVTGLRANTGELFF
>.|.|TRBV7-9|TRBJ2-1
CASSLWQGGPYNEQFF
>TRBD1|.|TRBV5-1|TRBJ2-5
CASSLGDSPQYF
>.|.|TRBV7-2|TRBJ1-1
CASSLVQGDTEAFF
>TRBD2|.|TRBV27|TRBJ2-1
CASSTRRLAGGPQGSYNEQFF
>.|.|TRBV5-1|TRBJ2-7
CASSLGHLPDYEQYF
>.|few|TRBV4-3|TRBJ1-1
CASSQDFLGTEAFF
>TRBD1|.|TRBV5-6|TRBJ1-2
CASSLPQTDRDNYGYTF
>.|.|TRBV10-3|TRBJ2-5
CAISPSPQETQYF
>.|.|TRBV11-2|TRBJ2-2
CASSLNGGFYTGELFF
>.|.|TRBV6-1|TRBJ2-6
CASSGGDTGANVLTF
>.|.|TRBV15|TRBJ2-3
CATSRGPVGADTQYF
>.|.|TRBV6-1|TRBJ2-4
CASRPLGGPKNIQYF
>.|once|TRBV29-1|TRBJ1-2
CSALQGLANYGYTF
>.|.|TRBV6-4|TRBJ2-7
CASSDGSASYEQYF
>.|.|TRBV7-8|TRBJ2-1
CASSLSAGNEQFF
>TRBD1|.|TRBV11-2|TRBJ2-3
CASSQGQVVDTQYF
>.|.|TRBV7-2|TRBJ2-7
CASSSPGATYEQYF
>.|.|TRBV6-5|TRBJ1-1
CASSSPRVHWAAEAFF
>TRBD1|.|TRBV28|TRBJ1-5
CASQPPTDRGSPHQPQHF
>.|few|TRBV7-9|TRBJ1-4
CASSLGSSGNEKLFF
>.|.|TRBV6-7|TRBJ2-3
CASRGTVTTDTQYF
>.|.|TRBV4-2|TRBJ2-6
CASTTEGGGANVLTF
>.|.|TRBV7-2|TRBJ2-7
CASSLQGGDEQYF
>.|.|TRBV28|TRBJ2-1
CASSRSGEQFF